Shown below are 14 T cell receptor beta chains from a single sample sequenced in a study of CD8 T cells in ankylosing spondylitis. TCRdb reanalysed the 5' RACE reads using MiXCR and keeps one entry per CDR3 protein. This sample has 250,000 to 350,000 distinct CDR3 sequences, with 7.5% to 9% found just once. Findings of the study overall: What appeared characteristic of ankylosing spondylitis blood was a TCR beta motif of several highly homologous variants.

No antigen is known for these receptors. Sequenced input: blood, either unsorted or a sorted T cell fraction (not recorded which). The receptor source for this set is a male donor with ankylosing spondylitis.

This clonotype showed up just a few times. The J gene is TRBJ2-3, the V gene TRBV9; D remains ambiguous. From germline, CDR1 is SGDLS and CDR2 YYNGEE. V lost 2 bases to trimming and J lost 3 bases, with 10 bases between them. The length of the CDR3 is 14 residues. CDR3 loop: CASSVIPTTDTQYF. The CDR3 DNA is TGTGCCAGCAGCGTGATCCCGACGACAGATACGCAGTATTTT.

This clonotype has a count of ten or more. CDR3 protein: CASSKVGVNEQFF. The CDR3 nucleotides read TGTGCCAGCAGCAAAGTGGGCGTAAATGAGCAGTTCTTC. The chain uses TRBV7-2 and TRBJ2-1; D gene uncertain. Germline assignment: CDR1 SGHTA and CDR2 FQGNSA. V was pared by 5 bases and J by 7 bases, with 12 bases between. The CDR3 length is 13 residues.

This clonotype was found a few times. This chain connects TRBV29-1 to TRBJ2-7; D unclear. There are 13 residues in the CDR3. V lost 0 bases and J 2 bases, leaving 8 bases between the germline ends. Germline V gene data show CDR1 as SQVTM and CDR2 as ANQGSEA. This chain's CDR3 is CSVEDPRTYEQYF. DNA of the CDR3: TGCAGCGTTGAAGATCCCCGGACCTACGAGCAGTACTTC.

The chain is built from TRBV6-1 and TRBJ2-2; TRBD2 is a possible D gene (5 bases). From germline, CDR1 is MNHNS and CDR2 SASEGT. The CDR3 spans 15 residues. Trimming cost V 6 bases and J 5 bases, with 16 bases left between them. CDR3 amino acids: CASREMSGGTGELFF. In DNA form, the CDR3 reads TGTGCCAGCAGGGAGATGTCTGGAGGTACCGGGGAGCTGTTTTTT.

The chain has TRBV11-1 and TRBJ2-5, with TRBD2 matching over 8 bases. V was pared by 5 bases and J by 4 bases, with 15 bases of the junction left unmatched. Germline values: CDR1 SGHAT, CDR2 FQDESV (reference sequence). The CDR3 is made up of 17 amino acids. The CDR3 nucleotides are TGTGCCAGCAGCGGAAGGAGGACGGCTAGCGGGTCAGAGACCCAGTACTTC. Its translation is CASSGRRTASGSETQYF.

This clonotype was seen a few times. The gene calls are TRBV12-3 or TRBV12-4 and TRBJ2-4; possible D gene TRBD2, 7 bases. Trimming cost V 8 bases and J 6 bases, with 14 bases left between them. The CDR3 consists of 13 residues. CDR3 amino acids: CASAGLGGNIQYF. The DNA of the CDR3 is TGTGCCAGCGCAGGACTAGGGGGAAACATTCAGTACTTC.

The rearrangement links TRBV19 to TRBJ1-1; 7 bases are shared with TRBD1. This CDR3 contains 14 residues. V trimming: 6 bases; J trimming: 6 bases; junction bases outside the gene matches: 10. Per the germline V gene, CDR1 is LNHDA and CDR2 is SQIVND (reference sequence). Here the CDR3 DNA reads TGTGCCAGTAGCCGCGGGCAGGGGGGACCTGAAGCTTTCTTT. Translated, it gives CASSRGQGGPEAFF. The full variable domain, in which reference TRBV19 and TRBJ1-1 provide the parts outside the CDR3, is DGGITQSPKYLFRKEGQNVTLSCEQNLNHDAMYWYRQDPGQGLRLIYYSQIVNDFQKGDIAEGYSVSREKKESFPLTVTSAQKNPTAFYLCASSRGQGGPEAFFGQGTRLTVV.

This clonotype was recorded many times. The chain uses TRBV5-1 and TRBJ2-2; D unresolved. V lost 5 bases and J 1 base, leaving 9 bases between the germline ends. The CDR3 loop spans 14 amino acids. In germline, CDR1 is SGHRS, CDR2 YFSETQ. The CDR3 sequence is CASSPMGNTGELFF. In DNA, the CDR3 is TGCGCCAGCAGTCCCATGGGGAACACCGGGGAGCTGTTTTTT. Using reference TRBV5-1 and TRBJ2-2 for the parts outside the CDR3, the full variable domain is KAGVTQTPRYLIKTRGQQVTLSCSPISGHRSVSWYQQTPGQGLQFLFEYFSETQRNKGNFPGRFSGRQFSNSRSEMNVSTLELGDSALYLCASSPMGNTGELFFGEGSRLTVL.

This clonotype was recorded at least ten times. The V call is TRBV5-1, the J call TRBJ2-7; D might be TRBD2 (6 bases). V lost 0 bases and J 3 bases, leaving 16 bases between the germline ends. From germline, CDR1 is SGHRS and CDR2 YFSETQ. The CDR3 runs to 16 residues. The CDR3 nucleotides read TGCGCCAGCAGCTTGGGGGGGGATTTGGGAAACTACGAGCAGTACTTC. This encodes CASSLGGDLGNYEQYF. Complete variable domain (other parts from reference TRBV5-1 and TRBJ2-7): KAGVTQTPRYLIKTRGQQVTLSCSPISGHRSVSWYQQTPGQGLQFLFEYFSETQRNKGNFPGRFSGRQFSNSRSEMNVSTLELGDSALYLCASSLGGDLGNYEQYFGPGTRLTVT.

This clonotype has more than one count but fewer than ten. This chain joins TRBV12-3 or TRBV12-4 and TRBJ2-7; D not resolved. V gave up 5 bases and J gave up 6 bases, with 8 bases separating them. The CDR3 totals 11 residues. This CDR3 reads CASSDFSEQYF. Written as DNA, the CDR3 is TGTGCCAGCAGTGACTTTTCCGAGCAGTACTTC.

This clonotype was detected a few times. The J gene is TRBJ2-1, the V gene TRBV5-1; no clear D gene. V was pared by 5 bases and J by 8 bases, with 17 bases between. Germline V lookup: CDR1 SGHRS, CDR2 YFSETQ. The CDR3 is 14 residues long. The CDR3: CASRKVEGFDEQFF. CDR3 bases: TGCGCCAGCAGGAAGGTAGAAGGGTTCGATGAGCAGTTCTTC.

This clonotype was counted ten times or more. The rearrangement links TRBV29-1 to TRBJ2-7, with D unclear. The V gene lost 3 bases and the J gene lost 0 bases, with 9 bases spanning the gap. This CDR3 spans 13 amino acids. Per germline, CDR1 SQVTM and CDR2 ANQGSEA. CDR3 nucleotides: TGCAGCGTTGAGAAATCGGGCTCCTACGAGCAGTACTTC. Protein: CSVEKSGSYEQYF.

V gene TRBV29-1 combines with J gene TRBJ2-6; perhaps TRBD2 as D (6 bases). Germline CDR1 is SQVTM and CDR2 is ANQGSEA. This CDR3 spans 15 amino acids. V gave up 0 bases and J gave up 4 bases, with 10 bases separating them. The CDR3 sequence: CSVEEGTPGANVLTF. The CDR3 DNA reads TGCAGCGTTGAAGAGGGGACTCCCGGGGCCAACGTCCTGACTTTC. Combining the CDR3 with reference TRBV29-1 and TRBJ2-6 gives the whole variable domain SAVISQKPSRDICQRGTSLTIQCQVDSQVTMMFWYRQQPGQSLTLIATANQGSEATYESGFVIDKFPISRPNLTFSTLTVSNMSPEDSSIYLCSVEEGTPGANVLTFGAGSRLTVL.

This clonotype came up many times. V gene TRBV12-3 or TRBV12-4 combines with J gene TRBJ2-1; 8 bases agree with TRBD2. CDR3 length: 12 residues. The J segment lost 9 bases and the V segment lost 6 bases, leaving 4 bases of the junction unmatched. Written as DNA, the CDR3 is TGTGCCAGCAGGGGACTAGTTCCTGAGCAGTTCTTC. This codes for CASRGLVPEQFF.